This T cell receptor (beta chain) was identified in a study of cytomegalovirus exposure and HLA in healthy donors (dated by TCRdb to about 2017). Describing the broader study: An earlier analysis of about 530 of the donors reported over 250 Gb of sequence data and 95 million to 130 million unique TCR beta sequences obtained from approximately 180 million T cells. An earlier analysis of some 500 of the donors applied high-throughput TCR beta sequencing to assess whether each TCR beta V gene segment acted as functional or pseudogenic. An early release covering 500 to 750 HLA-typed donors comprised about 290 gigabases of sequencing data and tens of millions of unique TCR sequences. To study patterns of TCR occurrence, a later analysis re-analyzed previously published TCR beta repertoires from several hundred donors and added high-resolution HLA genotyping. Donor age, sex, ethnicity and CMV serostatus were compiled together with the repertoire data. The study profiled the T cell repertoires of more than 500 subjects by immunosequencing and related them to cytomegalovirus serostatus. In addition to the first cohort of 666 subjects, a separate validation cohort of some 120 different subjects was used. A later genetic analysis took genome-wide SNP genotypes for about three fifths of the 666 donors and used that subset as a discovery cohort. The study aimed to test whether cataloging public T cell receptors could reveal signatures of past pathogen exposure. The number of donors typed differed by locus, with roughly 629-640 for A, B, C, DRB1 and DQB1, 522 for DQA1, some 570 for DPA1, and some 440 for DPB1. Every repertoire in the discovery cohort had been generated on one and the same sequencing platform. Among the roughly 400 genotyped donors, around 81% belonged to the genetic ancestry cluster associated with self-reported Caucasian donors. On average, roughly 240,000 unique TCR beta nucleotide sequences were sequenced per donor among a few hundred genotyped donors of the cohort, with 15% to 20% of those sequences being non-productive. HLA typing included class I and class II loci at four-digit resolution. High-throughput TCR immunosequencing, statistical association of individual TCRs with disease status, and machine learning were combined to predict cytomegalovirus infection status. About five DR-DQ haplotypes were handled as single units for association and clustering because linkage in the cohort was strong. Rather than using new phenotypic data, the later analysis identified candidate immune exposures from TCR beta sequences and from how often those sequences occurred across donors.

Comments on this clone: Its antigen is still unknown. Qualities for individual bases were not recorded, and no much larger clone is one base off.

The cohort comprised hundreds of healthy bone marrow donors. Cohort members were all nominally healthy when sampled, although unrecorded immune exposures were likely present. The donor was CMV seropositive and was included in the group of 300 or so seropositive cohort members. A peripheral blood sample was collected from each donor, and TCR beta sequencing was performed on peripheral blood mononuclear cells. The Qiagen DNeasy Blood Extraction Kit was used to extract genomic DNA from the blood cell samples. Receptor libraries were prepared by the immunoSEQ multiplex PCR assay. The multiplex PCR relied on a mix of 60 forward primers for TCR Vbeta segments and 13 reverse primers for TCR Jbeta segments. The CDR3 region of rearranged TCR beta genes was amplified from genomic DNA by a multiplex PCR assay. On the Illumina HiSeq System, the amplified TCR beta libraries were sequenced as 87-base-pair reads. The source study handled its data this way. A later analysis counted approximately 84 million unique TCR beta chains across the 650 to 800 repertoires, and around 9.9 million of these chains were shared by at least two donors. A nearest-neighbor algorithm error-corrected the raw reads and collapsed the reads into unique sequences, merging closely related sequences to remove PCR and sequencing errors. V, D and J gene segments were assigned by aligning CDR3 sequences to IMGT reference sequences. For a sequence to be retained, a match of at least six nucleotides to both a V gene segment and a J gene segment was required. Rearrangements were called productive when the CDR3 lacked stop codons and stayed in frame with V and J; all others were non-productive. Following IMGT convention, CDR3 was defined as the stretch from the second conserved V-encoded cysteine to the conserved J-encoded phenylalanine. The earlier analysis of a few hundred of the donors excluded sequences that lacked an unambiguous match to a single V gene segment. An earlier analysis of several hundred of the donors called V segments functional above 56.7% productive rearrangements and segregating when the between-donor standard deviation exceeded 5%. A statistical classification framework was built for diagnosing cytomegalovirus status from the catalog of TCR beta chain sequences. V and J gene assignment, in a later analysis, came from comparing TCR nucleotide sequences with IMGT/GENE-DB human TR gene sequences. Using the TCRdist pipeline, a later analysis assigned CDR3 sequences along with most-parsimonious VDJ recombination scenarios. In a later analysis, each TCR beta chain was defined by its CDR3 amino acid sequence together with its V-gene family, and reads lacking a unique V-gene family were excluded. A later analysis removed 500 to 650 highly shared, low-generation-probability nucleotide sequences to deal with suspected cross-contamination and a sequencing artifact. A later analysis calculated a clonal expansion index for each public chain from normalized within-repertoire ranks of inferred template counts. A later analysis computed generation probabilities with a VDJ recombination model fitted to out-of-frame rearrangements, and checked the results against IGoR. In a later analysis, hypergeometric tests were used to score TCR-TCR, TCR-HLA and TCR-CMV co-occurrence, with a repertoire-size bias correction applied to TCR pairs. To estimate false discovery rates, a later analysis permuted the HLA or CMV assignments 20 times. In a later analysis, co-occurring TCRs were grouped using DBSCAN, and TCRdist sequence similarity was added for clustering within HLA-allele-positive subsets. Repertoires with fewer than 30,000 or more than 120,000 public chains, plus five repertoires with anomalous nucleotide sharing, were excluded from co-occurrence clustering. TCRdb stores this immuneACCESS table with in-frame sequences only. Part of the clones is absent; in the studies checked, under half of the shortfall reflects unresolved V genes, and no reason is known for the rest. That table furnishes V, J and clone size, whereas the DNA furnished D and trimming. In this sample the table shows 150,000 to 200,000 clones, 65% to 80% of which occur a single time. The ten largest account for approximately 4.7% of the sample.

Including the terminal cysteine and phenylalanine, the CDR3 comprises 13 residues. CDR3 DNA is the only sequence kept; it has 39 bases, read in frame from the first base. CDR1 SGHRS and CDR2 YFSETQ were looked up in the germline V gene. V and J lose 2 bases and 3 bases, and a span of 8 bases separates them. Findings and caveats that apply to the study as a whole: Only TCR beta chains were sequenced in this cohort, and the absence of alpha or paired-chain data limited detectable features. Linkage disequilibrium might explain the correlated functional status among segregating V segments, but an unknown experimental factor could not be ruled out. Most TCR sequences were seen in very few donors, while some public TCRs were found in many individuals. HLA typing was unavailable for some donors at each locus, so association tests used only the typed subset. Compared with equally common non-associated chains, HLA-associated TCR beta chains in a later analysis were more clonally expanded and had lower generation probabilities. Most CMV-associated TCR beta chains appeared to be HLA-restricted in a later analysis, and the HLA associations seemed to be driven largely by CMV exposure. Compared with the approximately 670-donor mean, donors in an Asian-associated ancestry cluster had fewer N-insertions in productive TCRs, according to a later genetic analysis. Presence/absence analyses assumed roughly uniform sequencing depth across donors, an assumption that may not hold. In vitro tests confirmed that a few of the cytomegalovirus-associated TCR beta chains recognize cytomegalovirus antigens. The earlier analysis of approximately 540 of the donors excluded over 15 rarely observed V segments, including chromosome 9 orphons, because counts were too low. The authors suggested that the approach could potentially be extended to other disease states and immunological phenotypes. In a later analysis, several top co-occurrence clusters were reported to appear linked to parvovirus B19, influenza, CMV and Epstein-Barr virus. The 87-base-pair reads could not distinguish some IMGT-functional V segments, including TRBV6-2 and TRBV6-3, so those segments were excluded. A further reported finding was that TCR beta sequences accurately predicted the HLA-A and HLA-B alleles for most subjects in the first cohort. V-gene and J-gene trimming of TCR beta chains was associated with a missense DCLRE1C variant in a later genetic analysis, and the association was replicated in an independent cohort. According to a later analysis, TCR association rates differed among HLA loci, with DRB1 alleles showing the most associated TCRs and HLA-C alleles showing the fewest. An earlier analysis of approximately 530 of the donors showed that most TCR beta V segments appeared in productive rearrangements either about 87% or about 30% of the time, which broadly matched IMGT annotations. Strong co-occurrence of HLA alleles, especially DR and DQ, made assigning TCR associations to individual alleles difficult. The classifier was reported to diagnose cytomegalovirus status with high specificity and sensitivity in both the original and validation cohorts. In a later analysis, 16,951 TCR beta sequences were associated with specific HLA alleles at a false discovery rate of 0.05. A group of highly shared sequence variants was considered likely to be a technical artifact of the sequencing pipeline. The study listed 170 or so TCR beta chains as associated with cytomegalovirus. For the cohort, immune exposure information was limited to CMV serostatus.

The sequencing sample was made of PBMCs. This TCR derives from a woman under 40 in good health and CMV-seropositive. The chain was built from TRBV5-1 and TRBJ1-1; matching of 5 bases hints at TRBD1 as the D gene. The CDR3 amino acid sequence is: CASSFTGDTEAFF. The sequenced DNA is TGCGCCAGCAGCTTTACGGGGGACACTGAAGCTTTCTTT.